The 15 T cell receptor beta chains below all came from one sample that was sequenced in a study of blood T cell repertoires in COVID-19. The table came from immunoSEQ multiplex PCR; TCRdb's copy has only in-frame clones and leaves some out. The sample has 150,000 to 200,000 clones, about 82% seen once; the top ten hold approximately 8.2%. Source material: peripheral blood. These receptors were taken from a woman aged 80 or older with COVID-19, enrolled during active disease.

The rearrangement joins TRBV10-3 to TRBJ2-1; the D gene is possibly TRBD2 (5 bases). The CDR3 has 13 amino acids. Per germline, CDR1 ENHRY and CDR2 SYGVKD. Trimming shortened V by 2 bases and J by 5 bases, and 7 bases separated the two germline ends. CDR3 loop: CAISERGDNEQFF. The CDR3 region has the DNA TGTGCCATCAGTGAGCGGGGTGACAATGAGCAGTTCTTC.

This chain uses TRBV5-4 with TRBJ2-6; weak D call: TRBD1 (5 bases). There are 17 residues in the CDR3. CDR1 is SGHNT and CDR2 is YYREEE in the germline V gene (reference sequence). V lost 0 bases and J lost 0, with 10 bases in between. CDR3 bases: TGTGCCAGCAGCTTGGTCAGGGAAAGCTCTGGGGCCAACGTCCTGACTTTC. This gives the protein CASSLVRESSGANVLTF.

This clone was detected only a few times. The chain uses TRBV5-1 and TRBJ1-5; a possible D gene is TRBD1 (5 bases). Germline V gives CDR1 SGHRS, CDR2 YFSETQ. CDR3 length equals 14 residues. The ends were cut back, 4 bases at V and 4 bases at J, with 12 bases in the middle. The DNA of the CDR3 is TGCGCCAGCAGCCCCGACAGTCAAAATCAGCCCCAGCATTTT. Encoded protein: CASSPDSQNQPQHF. Looking up the rest from reference TRBV5-1 and TRBJ1-5 gives the full variable domain: KAGVTQTPRYLIKTRGQQVTLSCSPISGHRSVSWYQQTPGQGLQFLFEYFSETQRNKGNFPGRFSGRQFSNSRSEMNVSTLELGDSALYLCASSPDSQNQPQHFGDGTRLSIL.

This clone turned up a few times. The chain has TRBV7-8 and TRBJ2-2; 7 bases match TRBD2. Germline trimming cut 5 bases from V and 4 bases from J; bases unmatched to any gene: 7. This CDR3 has 15 residues. In germline, CDR1 is SGHVS, CDR2 FQNEAQ. The DNA for the CDR3 is TGTGCCAGCAGCCCTCGAGCGGGAAGCACCGGGGAGCTGTTTTTT. This codes for CASSPRAGSTGELFF.

In its sample, this clone was seen a few times. The chain uses TRBV9 and TRBJ1-3; TRBD1 matches at 9 bases. CDR3 size: 16 residues. CDR1 and CDR2 from the germline V gene are SGDLS and YYNGEE. V gave up 1 base and J gave up 4 bases; unmatched junction bases: 6. CDR3 amino acids: CASSVTGTGNGNTIYF. The CDR3 DNA follows: TGTGCCAGCAGCGTAACGGGGACAGGGAACGGAAACACCATATATTTT.

A single count supports this clone. V and J are TRBV5-1 and TRBJ1-3, with 11 bases aligning to TRBD1. The CDR3 is 18 residues long. The V gene's germline CDR1 is SGHRS and CDR2 YFSETQ. The V segment lost 1 base and the J segment 4 bases; nucleotides outside the gene matches: 10. The CDR3 bases are TGCGCCAGCAGCTTGACGGTCGGACAGGGGGCGGGAGGAAACACCATATATTTT. It codes for CASSLTVGQGAGGNTIYF.

The J gene is TRBJ1-1, the V gene TRBV9; the D gene is possibly TRBD1 (5 bases). The CDR3 runs to 14 residues. Germline CDR1 and CDR2: SGDLS and YYNGEE. Trimming cost V 1 base and J 2 bases, with 9 bases left between them. Here the CDR3 reads CASSVRGLNTEAFF. Here the CDR3 DNA reads TGTGCCAGCAGCGTAAGGGGCCTAAACACTGAAGCTTTCTTT.

This rearrangement joins TRBV5-5 to TRBJ1-6, with unresolved D. CDR3 length: 15 residues. Trimming cost V 4 bases and J 0 bases, with 8 bases left between them. Germline values: CDR1 SGHKS, CDR2 YYEKEE (reference sequence). The CDR3 region has the DNA TGTGCCAGCAGCCCGGCGGGCTCCTATAATTCACCCCTCCACTTT. Encoded protein: CASSPAGSYNSPLHF.

This clone was recorded a few times. The genes are TRBV3-1 (or the pseudogene TRBV3-2) and TRBJ1-1; D is unresolved. The V gene lost 4 bases and the J gene lost 6 bases, with 15 bases spanning the gap. This CDR3 is 14 amino acids long. CDR1 is LGHDT, CDR2 YNNKEL, per germline (reference sequence). CDR3 amino acids: CASSLTLAVAEAFF. Written as DNA, the CDR3 is TGTGCCAGCAGCCTGACCCTAGCGGTGGCTGAAGCTTTCTTT.

The chain recombines TRBV4-1 with TRBJ1-4, with a weak D call TRBD1 (5 bases). V shed 1 base and J shed 7 bases, with 13 bases lying between them. This CDR3 contains 15 residues. CDR1 is MGHRA and CDR2 is YSYEKL in the germline V gene. CDR3 coding DNA: TGCGCCAGCAGCCAAGGGGTCAGGGAGGGTGAAAAACTGTTTTTT. Translating it yields CASSQGVREGEKLFF.

The rearrangement joins TRBV6-1 to TRBJ2-3; TRBD2 agrees at 13 bases. V shed 4 bases and J 3 bases; nucleotides not matched to a gene: 4. The CDR3 spans 16 residues. The germline CDR1 and CDR2 sequences are MNHNS and SASEGT. The CDR3 is CASSGGTSGKTDTQYF. CDR3 DNA: TGTGCCAGCAGTGGCGGGACTAGCGGGAAGACAGATACGCAGTATTTT.

The rearrangement joins TRBV19 to TRBJ2-2; 8 nucleotides match TRBD2. Germline-derived CDR1 and CDR2 are LNHDA and SQIVND (reference sequence). CDR3 size: 17 residues. Losses at the gene ends were 4 bases for V and 0 bases for J; bases not matched to a gene: 7. The CDR3 DNA sequence: TGTGCCAGTAGTAGCTGGGCGGGGGGATCGAACACCGGGGAGCTGTTTTTT. Amino acid sequence: CASSSWAGGSNTGELFF. Full variable domain (outside the CDR3, taken from reference TRBV19 and TRBJ2-2): DGGITQSPKYLFRKEGQNVTLSCEQNLNHDAMYWYRQDPGQGLRLIYYSQIVNDFQKGDIAEGYSVSREKKESFPLTVTSAQKNPTAFYLCASSSWAGGSNTGELFFGEGSRLTVL.

The chain carries TRBV10-2 and TRBJ2-1; possibly TRBD2 for D (7 bases). CDR1 is WSHSY and CDR2 is SAAADI in the germline V gene. CDR3 length: 15 residues. The V end was cut by 6 bases, the J end by 5 bases, with 17 bases between. The CDR3 DNA follows: TGCGCCAGCAGAAACCAATTAGGGGGGGACAATGAGCAGTTCTTC. Amino acids: CASRNQLGGDNEQFF.

This clone was counted a few times. V is TRBV9 and J is TRBJ1-1, with TRBD1 matching over 8 bases. Trimming took 3 bases from V and 0 from J; bases not matched to a gene: 4. Germline CDR1 SGDLS, CDR2 YYNGEE. The CDR3 sequence is 15 residues long. The CDR3 coding sequence is TGTGCCAGCAGCGAACAGGGGGGGATGAACACTGAAGCTTTCTTT. As protein: CASSEQGGMNTEAFF.

The rearrangement joins TRBV19 to TRBJ1-6; possible D gene TRBD1, 5 bases. V was cut by 5 bases and J by 11 bases, with 16 bases left in between. The length of the CDR3 is 14 residues. From germline, CDR1 is LNHDA and CDR2 SQIVND (reference sequence). In DNA form, the CDR3 reads TGTGCCAGTAGTCACCCAGGGTACTCGACACCCCTCCACTTT. Protein product: CASSHPGYSTPLHF.